Below are 5 T cell receptor beta chains sequenced from a single sample in a study of blood T cell repertoires in COVID-19. Method: immunoSEQ multiplex PCR; TCRdb's copy keeps in-frame clones and lacks some. This table holds a few hundred thousand clones, about 89% found once. Input material: peripheral blood. All receptors derive from a woman in her thirties with COVID-19, enrolled during active disease.

This clone was seen only a few times. V and J are TRBV6-5 and TRBJ1-5, with D possibly TRBD1 on 6 matching bases. This CDR3 region has 15 residues. Germline CDR1 is MNHEY and CDR2 is SVGAGI. The ends were cut back, 6 bases at V and 3 bases at J, with 15 bases in the middle. CDR3 sequence reads: CASRGGQAYNQPQHF. The CDR3 DNA reads TGTGCCAGCAGGGGGGGGCAGGCGTACAATCAGCCCCAGCATTTT.

The chain links TRBV21-1 to TRBJ1-1; TRBD1 is the table's D call, not checked against the DNA. TRBV21-1 is recorded as a pseudogene. This CDR3 has 14 residues. CDR3 protein: CASSKRNLRGEAFF. CDR3 sequence (DNA): TGTGCCAGCAGCAAACGAAACCTCAGGGGTGAAGCTTTCTTT.

The chain is built from TRBV27 and TRBJ1-6; a weak D match, TRBD1 (5 bases). The V end lost 5 bases, the J end lost 8 bases, and 19 bases lay between the germline ends. This CDR3 is 16 amino acids long. Germline assignment: CDR1 MNHEY and CDR2 SMNVEV (reference sequence). The CDR3 DNA reads TGTGCCAGCAGTCCCCGGCGGGGCCCTATCGATTCACCCCTCCACTTT. This translates into CASSPRRGPIDSPLHF.

In this sample, this clone turned up once. The CDR3 loop is CASRSENLNGELFF. CDR3 bases: TGTGCCAGCAGATCGGAGAACCTTAACGGGGAGCTGTTTTTT. This rearrangement joins TRBV2 to TRBJ2-2; D is undetermined. This CDR3 has 14 residues. Trimming left V 6 bases short and J 7 bases short, with 15 bases between. Per the germline V gene, CDR1 is SNHLY and CDR2 is FYNNEI. The full variable domain, completed using reference TRBV2 and TRBJ2-2, is EPEVTQTPSHQVTQMGQEVILRCVPISNHLYFYWYRQILGQKVEFLVSFYNNEISEKSEIFDDQFSVERPDGSNFTLKIRSTKLEDSAMYFCASRSENLNGELFFGEGSRLTVL.

In its sample, this clone was seen once. The V call is TRBV13, the J call TRBJ1-1; possibly TRBD1 for D (5 bases). V was pared by 0 bases and J by 1 base, with 9 bases between. CDR1 and CDR2 from the germline V gene are PRHDT and FYEKMQ (reference sequence). The CDR3 is 15 amino acids. The CDR3 is CASSLGPRENTEAFF. Here the CDR3 DNA reads TGTGCCAGCAGCTTAGGGCCCAGGGAGAACACTGAAGCTTTCTTT.